This T cell receptor beta chain derives from a study of Graves' ophthalmopathy and Graves' hyperthyroidism. This clonotype was detected many times. Germline V gives CDR1 LGHDT, CDR2 YNNKEL (reference sequence). This CDR3 comprises 12 residues. Trimming stripped 5 bases from V and 9 bases from J, with 10 bases between. Clinical symptoms and serum thyroxine were used for diagnosis; TRAb, thyroid ultrasound and orbital computed tomography were also relied on. RNA transcripts served as template for amplifying TCR beta CDR3 sequences. First-round RT-PCR with HTBI primers preceded a second-round multiplex PCR. TCRdb reprocessed the multiplex PCR reads via MiXCR and lists one record per CDR3 protein. The table includes over a million distinct CDR3 sequences, 35% to 40% detected once.

This receptor was obtained from an adult man with Graves' hyperthyroidism. This chain uses TRBV3-1 with TRBJ2-2; D is unclear. The material sequenced was peripheral blood or thyroid tissue (not recorded which). The CDR3 nucleotides read TGTGCCAGCAGCTCAATCGACTGGGAGCTGTTTTTT. Translation gives CASSSIDWELFF.